This passage covers 27 T cell receptor beta chains from one sample sequenced in a study of graft-versus-host responses after intestinal transplantation. Clones were sequenced by immunoSEQ multiplex PCR, and TCRdb holds only the in-frame ones, with some missing. The sample contains 60,000 or so clones, under 95% of which appear only once. Sequenced here: PBMCs, sampled approximately four months after intestinal transplantation. These receptor sequences come from a human patient who received an intestinal transplant, so some T cells may come from the graft donor.

With regard to this clone: The junction differs from germline at one of its ends, possibly a read error. Additional DNA sequences in this sample encode the identical CDR3. The V gene is TRBV10-2, the J gene TRBJ2-7, with D perhaps TRBD1 (6 bases). Germline-derived CDR1 and CDR2 are WSHSY and SAAADI. The CDR3 has 15 residues. The CDR3 coding sequence is TGCGCTAGCAGTGAGTGGGGGACATACTCGTCGCAGCAGTACTTC. It encodes CASSEWGTYSSQQYF.

The chain recombines TRBV6-5 with TRBJ2-3, with D unclear. V shed 4 bases and J shed 6 bases, with 8 bases lying between them. The CDR3 sequence is 12 residues long. The V gene's germline CDR1 is MNHEY and CDR2 SVGAGI. The DNA of the CDR3 is TGTGCCAGCAGTTCCCTATGGGATACGCAGTATTTT. This sequence encodes CASSSLWDTQYF.

V gene TRBV5-1 combines with J gene TRBJ2-7; 14 bases agree with TRBD2. The CDR3 runs to 16 residues. Trimming removed 4 bases from V and 1 base from J; junction bases left unmatched: 4. The germline CDR1 and CDR2 sequences are SGHRS and YFSETQ. The DNA for the CDR3 is TGCGCCAGCAGCCTTGGGACTAGCGGGAGTTCCTACGAGCAGTACTTC. It yields the protein CASSLGTSGSSYEQYF.

The rearrangement links TRBV28 to TRBJ1-2, with TRBD1 matching 10 bases. Germline-derived CDR1 and CDR2 are MDHEN and SYDVKM. The CDR3 loop spans 15 amino acids. V dropped 4 bases and J dropped 1; count of bases not matched to a gene: 3. The CDR3 DNA sequence: TGTGCCAGCAGTTCGACAGGGGGCCTTAACTATGGCTACACCTTC. It codes for CASSSTGGLNYGYTF.

This clone turned up a few times. The J gene is TRBJ1-2, the V gene TRBV6-5, with D unclear. Trimming took 1 base from V and 4 from J, leaving 13 bases between them. Germline loops: CDR1 MNHEY, CDR2 SVGAGI. This CDR3 contains 15 residues. CDR3 in amino acids: CASSYFPVNSYGYTF. DNA for the CDR3: TGTGCCAGCAGTTACTTCCCAGTAAACTCCTATGGCTACACCTTC.

The chain is built from TRBV2 and TRBJ2-2, with 9 bases matching TRBD1. The CDR3 has 14 amino acids. CDR1 is SNHLY and CDR2 is FYNNEI in the germline V gene. V lost 4 bases to trimming and J lost 4 bases; unmatched junction nucleotides: 1. The chain's CDR3 is CASSGTGVTGELFF. CDR3 coding DNA: TGTGCCAGCAGTGGGACAGGGGTCACCGGGGAGCTGTTTTTT.

This chain connects TRBV28 to TRBJ1-4; a weak D match, TRBD1 (6 bases). CDR1 and CDR2 from the germline V gene are MDHEN and SYDVKM. V was clipped by 6 bases and J by 6 bases, with 17 bases between them. The CDR3 spans 15 residues. As DNA, the CDR3 is TGTGCCAGCAGGCCAGGACTCGGGACATATGAAAAACTGTTTTTT. This codes for CASRPGLGTYEKLFF.

The J gene is TRBJ1-2, the V gene TRBV5-4; D is undetermined. The CDR3 totals 14 residues. Germline V CDR1 and CDR2: SGHNT, YYREEE (reference sequence). The ends were cut back, 4 bases at V and 0 bases at J, with 10 bases in the middle. The CDR3 spells CASSAGLANYGYTF. In DNA, the CDR3 is TGTGCCAGCAGCGCAGGTCTAGCTAACTATGGCTACACCTTC.

The chain joins TRBV28 to TRBJ1-2; D is uncertain. CDR1 is MDHEN and CDR2 is SYDVKM in the germline V gene. Trimming removed 5 bases at V and 3 bases at J, with 7 bases between. The CDR3 extends over 12 amino acids. CDR3 in amino acids: CASSPRDYGYTF. Here the CDR3 DNA reads TGTGCCAGCAGTCCGCGGGACTATGGCTACACCTTC.

The chain is built from TRBV28 and TRBJ2-3; D is possibly TRBD2 (5 bases). This CDR3 region has 17 residues. The V end lost 2 bases, the J end lost 2 bases, and 17 bases lay between the germline ends. CDR1 and CDR2 (germline): MDHEN, SYDVKM. CDR3: CASSLAQLAGLTDTQYF. The CDR3 DNA follows: TGTGCCAGCAGTTTAGCCCAACTCGCGGGCCTCACAGATACGCAGTATTTT. Full variable domain (outside the CDR3, taken from reference TRBV28 and TRBJ2-3): DVKVTQSSRYLVKRTGEKVFLECVQDMDHENMFWYRQDPGLGLRLIYFSYDVKMKEKGDIPEGYSVSREKKERFSLILESASTNQTSMYLCASSLAQLAGLTDTQYFGPGTRLTVL.

This chain uses TRBV28 with TRBJ2-7, with D perhaps matching TRBD1 (5 bases). The length of the CDR3 is 13 residues. Germline V gene data show CDR1 as MDHEN and CDR2 as SYDVKM. V shed 8 bases and J shed 4 bases, with 15 bases lying between them. This chain's CDR3 is CASGDQGLYEQYF. The CDR3 region has the DNA TGTGCCAGCGGGGATCAGGGATTGTACGAGCAGTACTTC.

The chain links TRBV5-5 to TRBJ2-7, with D perhaps TRBD2 (6 bases). The ends were cut back, 0 bases at V and 4 bases at J, with 11 bases in the middle. Germline V gene data show CDR1 as SGHKS and CDR2 as YYEKEE (reference sequence). The CDR3 consists of 14 residues. DNA of the CDR3: TGTGCCAGCAGCTTGGAGGCCGGACTATACGAGCAGTACTTC. It encodes CASSLEAGLYEQYF.

The chain employs TRBV4-1 and TRBJ1-1; D call uncertain. CDR1 and CDR2 (germline): MGHRA, YSYEKL. V was trimmed by 4 bases and J by 3 bases, leaving 9 bases between them. The CDR3 consists of 13 residues. In DNA, the CDR3 is TGCGCCAGCAGCCGGGGTGTGGACACTGAAGCTTTCTTT. Amino acids: CASSRGVDTEAFF.

This clone was seen only once. The rearrangement links TRBV7-9 to TRBJ2-2; D not certain. Per the germline V gene, CDR1 is SEHNR and CDR2 is FQNEAQ (reference sequence). CDR3 size: 14 residues. V shed 7 bases and J shed 2 bases, with 11 bases lying between them. CDR3 sequence: CASIGPINTGELFF. CDR3 nucleotides: TGTGCCAGCATAGGGCCTATTAACACCGGGGAGCTGTTTTTT.

This chain links TRBV5-1 with TRBJ2-7; D possibly corresponds to TRBD1 (6 bases). With 4 bases removed from V and 3 bases from J, the gap between germline ends came to 14 bases. The CDR3 consists of 14 residues. Germline V gene sequence: CDR1 SGHRS, CDR2 YFSETQ. DNA of the CDR3: TGCGCCAGCAGCCTTGGGCAGGGACACTACGAGCAGTACTTC. Amino acids: CASSLGQGHYEQYF.

This clone was seen only once. DNA of the CDR3: TGTGCCAGCAGTTTAGTCGCCAGGGAAGGTGAAAAACTGTTTTTT. It yields the protein CASSLVAREGEKLFF. This chain joins TRBV28 and TRBJ1-4; D is perhaps TRBD1 (5 bases). V was clipped by 2 bases and J by 7 bases, with 14 bases between them. Germline CDR1 reads MDHEN; CDR2 reads SYDVKM. The CDR3 has 15 amino acids.

This chain links TRBV9 with TRBJ1-1, with D possibly TRBD1 on 6 matching bases. Germline V gene lookup returns CDR1 SGDLS and CDR2 YYNGEE. This CDR3 has 17 residues. With 4 bases removed from V and 3 bases from J, the gap between germline ends came to 22 bases. CDR3 protein: CASSPSSGTGRDTEAFF. CDR3 DNA sequence: TGTGCCAGCAGCCCTAGCTCGGGCACAGGGAGGGACACTGAAGCTTTCTTT.

The chain carries TRBV6-1 and TRBJ2-2, with unresolved D. The CDR3 covers 14 residues. Trimming cost V 4 bases and J 0 bases, with 6 bases left between them. The germline CDR1 and CDR2 sequences are MNHNS and SASEGT. The CDR3 nucleotides read TGTGCCAGCAGTGCCAGTCCGAACACCGGGGAGCTGTTTTTT. This encodes CASSASPNTGELFF.

V and J are TRBV6-1 and TRBJ2-1, with 11 positions matching TRBD2. The ends lost 3 bases at V and 5 bases at J; junction bases unmatched: 6. CDR3 length equals 16 residues. CDR1 MNHNS and CDR2 SASEGT come from the germline V gene. The CDR3 DNA follows: TGTGCCAGCAGTGAGGGGCCGGGACTAGCGGACAATGAGCAGTTCTTC. Protein product: CASSEGPGLADNEQFF.

This clone was observed a single time. The gene calls are TRBV7-9 and TRBJ1-2, with D tentatively TRBD1 (5 bases). This CDR3 has 12 residues. Trimming took off 5 bases at V and 4 bases at J, with 8 bases between the two ends. Per the germline V gene, CDR1 is SEHNR and CDR2 is FQNEAQ (reference sequence). CDR3 sequence (DNA): TGTGCCAGCAGCGACAGCGTCTATGGCTACACCTTC. Its protein is CASSDSVYGYTF.

The genes are TRBV5-1 and TRBJ2-2; 9 nucleotides match TRBD1. V dropped 3 bases and J dropped 5; count of bases not matched to a gene: 5. The V gene's germline CDR1 is SGHRS and CDR2 YFSETQ. The CDR3 has 15 residues. For the CDR3, the DNA is TGCGCCAGCAGCTATCTACAGGGGGCAACCGGGGAGCTGTTTTTT. Its translation: CASSYLQGATGELFF.

This sequence joins TRBV4-1 and TRBJ2-5; the match to TRBD1 covers 8 bases. CDR3 length equals 17 residues. The V and J ends lost 5 bases and 0 bases, in that order; junction bases with no gene match: 11. Germline CDR1 is MGHRA and CDR2 is YSYEKL. The CDR3 coding sequence is TGCGCCAGCAGCTATCCTGGACAGGGATTGTACCAAGAGACCCAGTACTTC. Amino acids: CASSYPGQGLYQETQYF.

This sequence joins TRBV5-1 and TRBJ2-5; 8 nucleotides align to TRBD2. This CDR3 spans 14 amino acids. V dropped 7 bases and J dropped 2; count of bases not matched to a gene: 7. Germline CDR1 and CDR2: SGHRS and YFSETQ. CDR3: CASRPGGFQETQYF. In DNA form, the CDR3 reads TGCGCCAGCCGGCCGGGGGGGTTTCAAGAGACCCAGTACTTC. Complete variable domain (other parts from reference TRBV5-1 and TRBJ2-5): KAGVTQTPRYLIKTRGQQVTLSCSPISGHRSVSWYQQTPGQGLQFLFEYFSETQRNKGNFPGRFSGRQFSNSRSEMNVSTLELGDSALYLCASRPGGFQETQYFGPGTRLLVL.

The rearrangement joins TRBV4-1 to TRBJ2-1; 7 bases agree with TRBD1. CDR1 and CDR2 (germline): MGHRA, YSYEKL. Trimming cost V 1 base and J 6 bases; bases outside gene matches: 6. The CDR3 has 15 residues. CDR3 in amino acids: CASSQGQGVVNEQFF. The CDR3, as DNA: TGCGCCAGCAGCCAAGGACAGGGCGTGGTCAATGAGCAGTTCTTC.

In this sample, this clone turned up once. The chain couples TRBV27 to TRBJ1-4, with a weak D call TRBD1 (5 bases). V was trimmed by 6 bases and J by 8 bases, leaving 13 bases between them. Germline V gene sequence: CDR1 MNHEY, CDR2 SMNVEV (reference sequence). The CDR3 totals 13 residues. In DNA, the CDR3 is TGTGCCAGCAGGGCAGGGTTACAGGAAAAACTGTTTTTT. Translated, it gives CASRAGLQEKLFF.

This clone occurred once. V gene TRBV11-2 combines with J gene TRBJ2-5; the D is unclear. Trimming shortened V by 1 base and J by 5 bases, and 5 bases separated the two germline ends. The CDR3 runs to 12 residues. Germline V gene lookup returns CDR1 SGHAT and CDR2 FQNNGV. In DNA form, the CDR3 reads TGTGCCAGCAGCTTAGCGCCGGAGACCCAGTACTTC. This translates into CASSLAPETQYF.

Points on this clone: The same CDR3 can be traced to other DNA sequences in this sample. The CDR3 DNA follows: TGTGCCAGCAGCTTTGGACTAGCGGGAGGGCCGAGCTCCTACAATGAGCAGTTCTTC. It translates to CASSFGLAGGPSSYNEQFF. The chain couples TRBV5-4 to TRBJ2-1, with 15 bases identical to TRBD2. Per the germline V gene, CDR1 is SGHNT and CDR2 is YYREEE (reference sequence). Trimming cost V 2 bases and J 0 bases; bases outside gene matches: 6. This CDR3 spans 19 amino acids.